A selection of T cell receptor beta chains follows, all from one sample in a study of regulatory T cells in long-lasting Graves disease. MiXCR was run by TCRdb on the multiplex PCR reads, yielding one entry per CDR3 protein. The data show 350,000 to 450,000 distinct CDR3 sequences, roughly 24% seen once. This specimen consisted of peripheral blood mononuclear cells (PBMCs), obtained when the disease was refractory, from a patient treated with antithyroid drugs. These receptors all stem from a woman between 40 and 55 years old with Graves disease. Each CDR3 is given with its conserved first and last residue. A D gene is named only where the DNA matches it firmly. Not every row has a clone size; where given, it reads once, few, many or a size class.

D	V	J	size	CDR3	DNA
.	TRBV7-9	TRBJ2-2	.	CASSLPLAFANTGELFF	TGTGCCAGCAGCTTACCCCTTGCTTTCGCGAACACCGGGGAGCTGTTTTTT
.	TRBV28	TRBJ2-7	many	CASSASQVPYEQYF	TGTGCCAGCAGTGCATCACAGGTTCCCTACGAGCAGTACTTC
.	TRBV29-1	TRBJ2-3	.	CSVDFGPPDTQYF	TGCAGCGTTGATTTCGGTCCGCCGGATACGCAGTATTTT
TRBD1	TRBV7-8	TRBJ2-2	.	CASRAPETGANTGELFF	TGTGCCAGCAGGGCGCCAGAGACAGGGGCGAACACCGGGGAGCTGTTTTTT
.	TRBV12-3/TRBV12-4	TRBJ2-7	.	CASTGDTHLGVYEQYF	TGTGCCAGCACCGGCGACACCCACCTTGGGGTTTACGAGCAGTACTTC
TRBD1	TRBV5-1	TRBJ1-1	many	CASSLGGASTEAFF	TGTGCCAGCAGTTTAGGGGGCGCTTCCACTGAAGCTTTCTTT
.	TRBV20-1	TRBJ1-2	.	CSADRRGGGYTF	TGCAGTGCTGACCGCAGAGGGGGGGGCTACACCTTC
TRBD2	TRBV29-1	TRBJ2-7	many	CSVEFSGEGRIDEQYF	TGCAGCGTTGAATTTAGCGGGGAGGGCCGTATCGACGAGCAGTACTTC
TRBD1	TRBV30	TRBJ1-5	.	CAWSVGLGQLNQPQHF	TGTGCCTGGAGTGTCGGATTGGGACAGTTAAATCAGCCCCAGCATTTT
.	TRBV6-9	TRBJ2-2	many	CASSSPVGRESTGELFF	TGTGCCAGCAGTTCGCCGGTGGGCAGAGAAAGCACCGGGGAGCTGTTTTTT
.	TRBV4-2	TRBJ1-3	once	CASSQSCAGCGNTIYF	TGTGCCAGCAGCCAATCCTGTGCAGGGTGTGGAAACACCATATATTTT
.	TRBV7-2	TRBJ2-7	few	CASSLTRAPTYEQYF	TGTGCCAGCAGCTTAACTAGGGCCCCCACCTACGAGCAGTACTTC
.	TRBV20-1	TRBJ1-6	many	CSANEARGNSPLHF	TGCAGTGCTAACGAGGCCAGGGGTAATTCACCCCTCCACTTT
TRBD1	TRBV28	TRBJ1-5	many	CASSLGQTSNQPQHF	TGTGCCAGCAGTTTGGGACAGACTAGCAATCAGCCCCAGCATTTT
.	TRBV10-3	TRBJ2-7	few	CAIGERGLSYEQYF	TGTGCCATCGGAGAGAGAGGCCTCTCCTACGAGCAGTACTTC
.	TRBV6-1	TRBJ2-7	.	CASTVRDRGSYEQYF	TGTGCCAGTACGGTCCGGGACCGAGGCTCCTACGAGCAGTACTTC
TRBD2	TRBV2	TRBJ2-3	.	CASSRGLAGGSTDTQYF	TGTGCCAGCAGTAGAGGACTAGCGGGAGGGAGCACAGATACGCAGTATTTT
.	TRBV28	TRBJ1-1	.	CASSLIRTNTEAFF	TGTGCCAGCAGTTTAATTCGGACGAACACTGAAGCTTTCTTT
.	TRBV7-9	TRBJ1-1	many	CASSLDGPEAFF	TGTGCCAGCAGCTTAGATGGGCCTGAAGCTTTCTTT
.	TRBV20-1	TRBJ2-2	.	CSARVRRGVANTGELFF	TGCAGTGCTAGAGTCCGCCGGGGAGTGGCGAACACCGGGGAGCTGTTTTTT
.	TRBV11-1	TRBJ1-3	many	CASSSDMAAAFSGNTIYF	TGTGCCAGCAGCTCGGACATGGCAGCGGCATTCTCTGGAAACACCATATATTTT
.	TRBV28	TRBJ1-2	many	CASSLKGNGYTF	TGTGCCAGCAGTTTAAAAGGGAATGGCTACACCTTC
.	TRBV7-9	TRBJ2-7	many	CASSLGAGSPYEQYF	TGTGCCAGCAGCTTAGGGGCAGGGAGTCCCTACGAGCAGTACTTC